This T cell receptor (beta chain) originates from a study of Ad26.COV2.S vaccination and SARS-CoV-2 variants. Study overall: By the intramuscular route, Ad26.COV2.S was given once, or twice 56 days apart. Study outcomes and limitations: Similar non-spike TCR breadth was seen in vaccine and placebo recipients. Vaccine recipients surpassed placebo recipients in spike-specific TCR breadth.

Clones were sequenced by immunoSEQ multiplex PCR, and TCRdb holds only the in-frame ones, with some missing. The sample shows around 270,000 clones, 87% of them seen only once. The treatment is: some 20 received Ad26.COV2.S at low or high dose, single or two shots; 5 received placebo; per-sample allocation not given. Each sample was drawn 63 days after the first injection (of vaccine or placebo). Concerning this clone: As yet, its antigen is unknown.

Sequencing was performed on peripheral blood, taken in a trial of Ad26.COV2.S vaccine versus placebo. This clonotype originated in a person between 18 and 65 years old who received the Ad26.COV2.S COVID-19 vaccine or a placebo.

The CDR3 protein is CAWGSGGSEAFF. In DNA, the CDR3 is TGTGCCTGGGGCTCAGGGGGGTCTGAAGCTTTCTTT. This chain connects TRBV30 to TRBJ1-1; 7 bases line up with TRBD1. CDR3 length: 12 amino acids. The germline V gene has CDR1 GTSNPN and CDR2 SVGIG (reference sequence). V lost 5 bases to trimming and J lost 6 bases; unmatched junction nucleotides: 6.